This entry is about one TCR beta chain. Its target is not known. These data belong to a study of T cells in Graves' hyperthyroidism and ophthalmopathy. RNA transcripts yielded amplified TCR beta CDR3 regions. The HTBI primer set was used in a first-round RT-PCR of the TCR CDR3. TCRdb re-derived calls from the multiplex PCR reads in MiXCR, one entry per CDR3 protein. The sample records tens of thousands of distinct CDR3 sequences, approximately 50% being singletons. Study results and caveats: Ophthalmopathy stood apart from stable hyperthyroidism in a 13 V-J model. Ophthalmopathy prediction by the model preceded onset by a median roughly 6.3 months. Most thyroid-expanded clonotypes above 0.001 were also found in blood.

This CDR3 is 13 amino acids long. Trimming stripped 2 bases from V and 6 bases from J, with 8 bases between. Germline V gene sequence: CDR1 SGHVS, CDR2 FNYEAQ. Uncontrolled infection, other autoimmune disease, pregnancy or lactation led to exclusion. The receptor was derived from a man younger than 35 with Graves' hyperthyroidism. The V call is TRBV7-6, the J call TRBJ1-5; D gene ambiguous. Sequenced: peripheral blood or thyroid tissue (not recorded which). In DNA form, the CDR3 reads TGTGCCAGCAGCTTAAGCTTATTTCAGCCCCAGCATTTT. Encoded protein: CASSLSLFQPQHF.